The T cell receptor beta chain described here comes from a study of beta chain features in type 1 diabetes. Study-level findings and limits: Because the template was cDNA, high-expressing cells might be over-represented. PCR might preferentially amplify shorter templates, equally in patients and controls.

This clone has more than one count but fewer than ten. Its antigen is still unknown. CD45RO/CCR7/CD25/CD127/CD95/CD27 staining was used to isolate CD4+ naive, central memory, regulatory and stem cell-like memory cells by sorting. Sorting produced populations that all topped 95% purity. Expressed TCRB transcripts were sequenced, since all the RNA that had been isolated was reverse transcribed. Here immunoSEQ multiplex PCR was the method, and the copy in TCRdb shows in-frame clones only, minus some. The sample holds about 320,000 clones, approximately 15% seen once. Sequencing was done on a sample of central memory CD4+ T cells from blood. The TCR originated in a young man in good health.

The CDR3 coding sequence is TGTGCCAGCAGCGGAGCGGGACGGGCCAATGAGCAGTTCTTC. Encoded protein: CASSGAGRANEQFF. The chain employs TRBV9 and TRBJ2-1, with 7 nucleotides matching TRBD2. CDR1 is SGDLS and CDR2 is YYNGEE in the germline V gene. The ends lost 3 bases at V and 6 bases at J; junction bases unmatched: 6. The CDR3 spans 14 residues.